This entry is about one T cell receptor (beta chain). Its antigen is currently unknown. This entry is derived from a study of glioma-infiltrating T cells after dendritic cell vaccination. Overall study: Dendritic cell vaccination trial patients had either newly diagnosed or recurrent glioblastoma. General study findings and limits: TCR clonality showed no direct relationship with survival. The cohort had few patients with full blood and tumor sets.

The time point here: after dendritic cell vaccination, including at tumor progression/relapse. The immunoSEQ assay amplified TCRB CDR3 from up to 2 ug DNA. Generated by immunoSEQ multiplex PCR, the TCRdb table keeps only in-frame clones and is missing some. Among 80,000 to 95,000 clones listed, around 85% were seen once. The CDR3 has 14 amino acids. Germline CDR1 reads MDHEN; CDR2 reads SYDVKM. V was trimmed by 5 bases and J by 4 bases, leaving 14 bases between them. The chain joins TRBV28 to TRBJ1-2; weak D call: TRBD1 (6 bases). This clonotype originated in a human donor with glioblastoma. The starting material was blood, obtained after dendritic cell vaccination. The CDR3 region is CASSPIQGPYGYTF. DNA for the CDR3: TGTGCCAGCAGTCCAATTCAGGGGCCCTATGGCTACACCTTC.